Listed here are 8 T cell receptor beta chains from one sample, sequenced in a study of immune evolution from preneoplasia to lung adenocarcinoma (dated by TCRdb to the early 2020s). Libraries were prepared through the immunoSEQ multiplex PCR assay. In TCRdb, the immuneACCESS table is reduced to in-frame sequences with V and J assigned. These tables do not hold every clone; where another copy was compared, an unresolved V gene accounts for under half, and the others remain unexplained. The sample table lists about 5,500 clones, over 65% of them with a count of one. Around 4% of the sample lies in the top ten. Sequenced: FFPE adjacent normal lung tissue. All receptors derive from a person aged 65 to 85 with lung adenocarcinoma.

About this clone: Other DNA sequences in the sample encode the same CDR3. The rearrangement links TRBV27 to TRBJ1-2, with 8 bases matching TRBD1. V shed 5 bases and J 5 bases; nucleotides not matched to a gene: 10. Germline CDR1 is MNHEY and CDR2 is SMNVEV (reference sequence). This CDR3 is 15 amino acids long. Here the CDR3 DNA reads TGTGCCAGCAGTCTCGGACAGGGTTTTCGTTATGGCTACACCTTC. Translation: CASSLGQGFRYGYTF.

This sequence joins TRBV7-6 and TRBJ2-1, with 10 bases matching TRBD2. The germline V gene has CDR1 SGHVS and CDR2 FNYEAQ. The ends lost 5 bases at V and 3 bases at J; junction bases unmatched: 4. The CDR3 sequence is 15 residues long. Here the CDR3 reads CASSRIAGGYNEQFF. The CDR3, as DNA: TGTGCCAGCAGCCGTATAGCGGGGGGCTACAATGAGCAGTTCTTC.

The chain recombines TRBV14 with TRBJ1-3; D is unresolved. CDR3 length: 16 amino acids. V gave up 4 bases and J gave up 0 bases, with 13 bases separating them. Per germline, CDR1 SGHDN and CDR2 FVKESK. CDR3: CASSPSRRDSGNTIYF. CDR3 coding DNA: TGTGCCAGCAGCCCTTCAAGACGGGACTCTGGAAACACCATATATTTT. The full variable domain, rest sourced from reference TRBV14 and TRBJ1-3, is EAGVTQFPSHSVIEKGQTVTLRCDPISGHDNLYWYRRVMGKEIKFLLHFVKESKQDESGMPNNRFLAERTGGTYSTLKVQPAELEDSGVYFCASSPSRRDSGNTIYFGEGSWLTVV.

The chain uses TRBV19 and TRBJ2-2; 9 bases agree with TRBD2. Germline assignment: CDR1 LNHDA and CDR2 SQIVND (reference sequence). The CDR3 totals 16 residues. V shed 6 bases and J 0 bases; nucleotides not matched to a gene: 5. CDR3 sequence reads: CASRSTSGSNTGELFF. CDR3 nucleotides: TGTGCCAGTAGATCGACTAGCGGTTCGAACACCGGGGAGCTGTTTTTT. Combining the CDR3 with reference TRBV19 and TRBJ2-2 gives the whole variable domain DGGITQSPKYLFRKEGQNVTLSCEQNLNHDAMYWYRQDPGQGLRLIYYSQIVNDFQKGDIAEGYSVSREKKESFPLTVTSAQKNPTAFYLCASRSTSGSNTGELFFGEGSRLTVL.

The gene calls are TRBV7-3 and TRBJ2-1; D may be TRBD2 (6 bases). CDR1 is SGHTA, CDR2 FQGTGA, per germline. V was shortened by 5 bases and J by 6 bases, with 11 bases between the two germline ends. The CDR3 is 13 amino acids. CDR3: CASSLGTSNEQFF. CDR3 nucleotide sequence: TGTGCCAGCAGCCTCGGGACTTCCAATGAGCAGTTCTTC.

The gene calls are TRBV7-6 and TRBJ2-3; D tentatively reads TRBD1 or TRBD2 (5 bases each). Trimming cost V 2 bases and J 9 bases, with 9 bases left between them. The CDR3 is made up of 12 amino acids. Germline CDR1 reads SGHVS; CDR2 reads FNYEAQ. The CDR3 sequence is CASSLPGRTQYF. CDR3 sequence (DNA): TGTGCCAGCAGCTTACCGGGGCGGACGCAGTATTTT. Variable domain in full (rest from reference TRBV7-6 and TRBJ2-3): GAGVSQSPRYKVTKRGQDVALRCDPISGHVSLYWYRQALGQGPEFLTYFNYEAQQDKSGLPNDRFSAERPEGSISTLTIQRTEQRDSAMYRCASSLPGRTQYFGPGTRLTVL.

The chain combines TRBV6-6 with TRBJ2-1, with D perhaps assigned TRBD1 or TRBD2 (7 bases each). Between the trimmed V and J ends, which lost 4 bases and 8 bases, there was a span of 9 bases. The CDR3 runs to 12 residues. Germline assignment: CDR1 MNHNY and CDR2 SVGAGI (reference sequence). The CDR3 DNA is TGTGCCAGCAGTTCAGGGGGGGATGAGCAGTTCTTC. It encodes CASSSGGDEQFF.

V gene TRBV9 combines with J gene TRBJ2-2; D is undetermined. CDR1 SGDLS and CDR2 YYNGEE come from the germline V gene. V lost 0 bases and J 3 bases, leaving 9 bases between the germline ends. The CDR3 runs 15 residues. The CDR3 coding sequence is TGTGCCAGCAGCGTAGAAGGGCTCGACACCGGGGAGCTGTTTTTT. Its translation: CASSVEGLDTGELFF.